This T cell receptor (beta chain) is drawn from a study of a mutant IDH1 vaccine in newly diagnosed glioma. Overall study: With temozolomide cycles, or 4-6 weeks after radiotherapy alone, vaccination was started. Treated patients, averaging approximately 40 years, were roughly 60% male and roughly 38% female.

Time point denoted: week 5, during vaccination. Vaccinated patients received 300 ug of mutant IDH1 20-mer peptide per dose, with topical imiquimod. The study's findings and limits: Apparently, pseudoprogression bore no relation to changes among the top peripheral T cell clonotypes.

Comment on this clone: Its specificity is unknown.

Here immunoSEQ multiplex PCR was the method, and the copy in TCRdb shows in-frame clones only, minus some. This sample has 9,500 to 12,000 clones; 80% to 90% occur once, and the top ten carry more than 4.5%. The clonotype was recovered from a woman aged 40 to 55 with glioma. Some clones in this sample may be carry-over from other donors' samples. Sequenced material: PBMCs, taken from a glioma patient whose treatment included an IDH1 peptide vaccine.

The CDR3 protein is CASSPPASRNEQFF. The CDR3 DNA follows: TGTGCCAGCTCACCACCGGCTAGCAGGAATGAGCAGTTCTTC. The chain combines TRBV18 with TRBJ2-1, with a possible D match to TRBD2 (5 bases). The CDR3 runs to 14 residues. Trimming stripped 0 bases from V and 7 bases from J, with 10 bases between. The V gene's germline CDR1 is KGHSH and CDR2 LQKENI.